Reported below is one T cell receptor (beta chain). The source of the sample is a study of blood T cell repertoires in COVID-19. The protocol was immunoSEQ multiplex PCR, while the TCRdb copy is restricted to in-frame clones and leaves out a portion. The data show roughly 190,000 clones, roughly 80% seen once. Sequencing was carried out using peripheral blood. The sequence was obtained from a woman aged 45-60 years with acute or convalescent COVID-19.

Here the CDR3 reads CASRSEIFSYEQYF. CDR3 sequence (DNA): TGTGCCAGCAGATCAGAAATTTTTTCCTACGAGCAGTACTTC. The chain is built from TRBV6-5 and TRBJ2-7; no definite D call. CDR3 length: 14 amino acids. Germline V gene data show CDR1 as MNHEY and CDR2 as SVGAGI. Deletions cut 6 bases from V and 1 base from J, with 13 bases between.